This TCR beta chain originates from a study of CD8 T cells in Susac syndrome. Blood CD8+ and CD4+ T cells underwent high-throughput TCR beta sequencing. Negative isolation was used for CD8+ and CD4+ T cells, and FACS enrichment was applied to TEMRA cells. Random hexamers were used to reverse transcribe an amount of roughly 0.45 to 1 ug RNA. An immunoSEQ multiplex PCR amplified TCR beta CDR3 over 54 Vbeta and 13 Jbeta. TCRdb passed the immunoSEQ multiplex PCR reads through MiXCR, listing each CDR3 protein once. The table shows 400,000 or so distinct CDR3 sequences, with more than 80% occurring only once. The germline V and J ends were trimmed by 3 bases and 3 bases, with 12 bases remaining between them. The length of the CDR3 is 14 residues. The germline V gene has CDR1 SGHAT and CDR2 FQNNGV.

This clonotype originated in a human donor with multiple sclerosis. Sequenced sample: CD8+ T cells from PBMCs. The chain joins TRBV11-2 to TRBJ2-7; D unclear. The CDR3 DNA follows: TGTGCCAGCAGCTTCATAAGGGATAGCTACGAGCAGTACTTC. Translating gives CASSFIRDSYEQYF.